Listed below are T cell receptor beta chains from one sample, sequenced in a study of response to subunit inactivated influenza vaccine. Using its own MiXCR run on the RT-PCR reads, TCRdb lists one record per CDR3 protein. The repertoire consists of some 850,000 distinct CDR3 sequences, with less than 20% occurring once and the leading ten covering approximately 11%. Sample: PBMCs from blood, taken more than 4 days after vaccination. The receptor set was obtained from a man aged 50 to 59 who received an inactivated influenza vaccine. Both conserved end residues are part of each CDR3. The D gene is left open where the match is weak. The size of a clone is reported for some rows only, either as once, few or many, or as a class for expanded clones.

>.|TRBJ1-6|TRBV5-1|few
TGCGCCAGCAGTCGGACCTCCTATAATTCACCCCTCCACTTT
CASSRTSYNSPLHF
>TRBD2|TRBJ2-7|TRBV20-1|.
TGCAGTGCCCAATGGGCTAGCGGGATCTACGAGCAGTACTTC
CSAQWASGIYEQYF
>TRBD1|TRBJ2-1|TRBV29-1|.
TGCAGCGTTGAAGGATGGGACAGGATATATGAGCAGTTCTTC
CSVEGWDRIYEQFF
>.|TRBJ2-3|TRBV7-9|.
TGTGCCAGCAGCTTAGCGTCGGGGGTAACAGATACGCAGTATTTT
CASSLASGVTDTQYF
>.|TRBJ2-7|TRBV27|.
TGTGCCAGCAGCACCGGGACATACCTCTACGAGCAGTACTTC
CASSTGTYLYEQYF
>.|TRBJ2-7|TRBV18|.
TGTGCCAGCTCACCCGGGACCACTGGCTACGAGCAGTACTTC
CASSPGTTGYEQYF
>TRBD2|TRBJ2-7|TRBV18|few
TGTACCAGCTCACTAAGCGGGACTACCCCCTACGAGCAGTACTTC
CTSSLSGTTPYEQYF
>TRBD2|TRBJ2-7|TRBV7-2|few
TGTGCCAGCAGCCCGGCTAGCGGCACAAGAGAGCAGTACTTC
CASSPASGTREQYF
>.|TRBJ2-7|TRBV5-6|.
TGTGCCAGCAGCAGAATGGTAGGGAGGAACGAGCAGTACTTC
CASSRMVGRNEQYF
>.|TRBJ2-5|TRBV10-3|.
TGTGCCATCAGTGATGGCAGGGGGGTAGAGACCCAGTACTTC
CAISDGRGVETQYF
>TRBD2|TRBJ2-3|TRBV5-1|many
TGCGCCAGCCGAGGGCTAGCGGGGGATGACACAGATACGCAGTATTTT
CASRGLAGDDTDTQYF
>.|TRBJ2-3|TRBV7-2|.
TGTGCCAGCAGCTTAGTATTAGGGAGCTATGGAGATACGCAGTATTTT
CASSLVLGSYGDTQYF
>TRBD2|TRBJ2-3|TRBV12-3/TRBV12-4|few
TGTGCCAGCACCAAAGCGGGGAGCACAGATACGCAGTATTTT
CASTKAGSTDTQYF
>TRBD1|TRBJ1-1|TRBV7-2|.
TGTGCCAGCAGCTTAGGTCCTCAGGGGGCGGGTACTGAAGCTTTCTTT
CASSLGPQGAGTEAFF
>.|TRBJ2-3|TRBV5-1|.
TGCGCCAGCTCCTATTCCGGATGGGTTAGCACAGATACGCAGTATTTT
CASSYSGWVSTDTQYF
>.|TRBJ1-2|TRBV6-5|few
TGTGCCAGCAGTTACTCAACGCGGCTCAACTATGGCTACACCTTC
CASSYSTRLNYGYTF
>.|TRBJ2-3|TRBV20-1|few
TGCAGTGCTAGAGATAGACGGGGGAACACAGATACGCAGTATTTT
CSARDRRGNTDTQYF
>.|TRBJ1-4|TRBV12-3/TRBV12-4|few
TGTGCCAGCAGTACGACAGTACGGTCGGGCGAAAAACTGTTTTTT
CASSTTVRSGEKLFF
>.|TRBJ2-2|TRBV7-3|many
TGTGCCAGCAGCTTAATGGGCAGGGGCGGAACCGGGGAGCTGTTTTTT
CASSLMGRGGTGELFF
>.|TRBJ2-1|TRBV3-1|.
TGTGCCAGCTCGACGACTAGGGTCGCTGAGCAGTTCTTC
CASSTTRVAEQFF
>.|TRBJ1-2|TRBV28|few
TGTGCCAGCAGGGGACACATCTATGGCTACACCTTC
CASRGHIYGYTF
>TRBD2|TRBJ2-3|TRBV4-1|few
TGCGCCAGCAGCCATCCGTCGGGAGGAGCGAGGACAGATACGCAGTATTTT
CASSHPSGGARTDTQYF
>.|TRBJ2-6|TRBV25-1|.
TGTGCCAGCAGTGAAGGGACATTTGGGGCCAACGTCCTGACTTTC
CASSEGTFGANVLTF
>TRBD1|TRBJ1-1|TRBV7-9|.
TGTGCCAGCAGCCCAAGGGCCAGGGGGCAAACTGAAGCTTTCTTT
CASSPRARGQTEAFF
>TRBD1|TRBJ2-3|TRBV6-1|.
TGTGCCAGCAGACACGGGACAGGGGGCGCAGATACGCAGTATTTT
CASRHGTGGADTQYF
>.|TRBJ1-2|TRBV9|.
TGTGCCACCGGGAAGGGGGCTAACTATGGCTACACCTTC
CATGKGANYGYTF
>.|TRBJ2-1|TRBV12-3/TRBV12-4|many
TGTGCCAGCAGTTTAGGTGCGGGGCGACTGGCGAATGAGCAGTTCTTC
CASSLGAGRLANEQFF
>.|TRBJ1-1|TRBV20-1|.
TGCAGTGCTAGCAGGGCCGCTGGGACTGAAGCTTTCTTT
CSASRAAGTEAFF
>.|TRBJ2-5|TRBV14|few
TGTGCCAGCAGCTCTAGGGGATACTCGGCGGGGGAGACCCAGTACTTC
CASSSRGYSAGETQYF
>TRBD1|TRBJ1-5|TRBV20-1|.
TGCAGTGCGGAAACAGGGGTCAGGTCCCAGCATTTT
CSAETGVRSQHF
>TRBD2|TRBJ2-7|TRBV7-2|.
TGTGCCAGCAGCTTAGCTGGGACTAGTTCTCTCTACGAGCAGTACTTC
CASSLAGTSSLYEQYF
>.|TRBJ2-7|TRBV29-1|.
TGCAGCGTTGGTGGGACGGACACCTACGAGCAGTACTTC
CSVGGTDTYEQYF
>.|TRBJ2-1|TRBV29-1|few
TGCAGCGTTGACCGCGACCGTGGCAATGAGCAGTTCTTC
CSVDRDRGNEQFF